The rows below give T cell receptor beta chains drawn from one sample of a study of blood T cell repertoires in COVID-19. The repertoire was sequenced with immunoSEQ multiplex PCR; TCRdb's copy has only in-frame clones and lacks some. The sample holds over 250,000 clones, 88% seen once. The material sequenced was PBMCs or T cells enriched from blood (not recorded which). The origin of the receptors is a woman aged 25-40 years who had recovered from COVID-19. The CDR3 runs from the conserved cysteine through the conserved F or W. Fields, in order: V gene, clone size, D gene, J gene, CDR3 DNA, CDR3 protein. The D gene is left open where the match is weak. Only part of the rows carry a size: once, few, many, or a class if the clone is expanded.

>TRBV6-4|.|.|TRBJ1-1
TGTGCCAGCAGTGTTTACCCCGGGGGGACTGAAGCTTTCTTT
CASSVYPGGTEAFF
>TRBV28|.|.|TRBJ2-7
TGTGCCACCAGTTTCCTAGGACACCCGTACGAGCAGTACTTC
CATSFLGHPYEQYF
>TRBV27|.|.|TRBJ2-3
TGTGCCAGCAGTTTCAGCCGACAGGTTAGCACAGATACGCAGTATTTT
CASSFSRQVSTDTQYF
>TRBV7-6|.|TRBD1|TRBJ1-2
TGTGCCAGCAGCATAAGACAGGGCGACTATAACTATGGCTACACCTTC
CASSIRQGDYNYGYTF
>TRBV5-1|.|TRBD2|TRBJ2-6
TGCGCCAGCAGCTTGGTCCTAGCGGGAGCTGGGGCCAACGTCCTGACTTTC
CASSLVLAGAGANVLTF
>TRBV5-1|.|TRBD2|TRBJ2-2
TGCGCCAGCAGCCCGTTAGCGGGAGTGGCGAACACCGGGGAGCTGTTTTTT
CASSPLAGVANTGELFF
>TRBV7-3|.|TRBD2|TRBJ2-3
TGTGCCAGCAGCGTAGGGGCTAGCGGGTCATCAGATACGCAGTATTTT
CASSVGASGSSDTQYF
>TRBV28|.|.|TRBJ2-6
TGTGCCAGCAGTTTGGGGGGAGCTGGGGCCAACGTCCTGACTTTC
CASSLGGAGANVLTF
>TRBV2|.|TRBD1|TRBJ2-1
TGTGCCAGCAGGGAAGGGGGCTTCCGTCCTTACAATGAGCAGTTCTTC
CASREGGFRPYNEQFF
>TRBV7-9|.|TRBD1|TRBJ1-2
TGTGCCATGGGACAGGACGACGTGGTGGGCTACACCTTC
CAMGQDDVVGYTF
>TRBV7-3|.|.|TRBJ2-3
TGTGCCAGCAGCTTTCAGGGGGGTTCCACAGATACGCAGTATTTT
CASSFQGGSTDTQYF
>TRBV7-3|once|TRBD2|TRBJ2-1
TGTGCCAGCAGCCGCTCTAGCGGGGGAAGGAATGAGCAGTTCTTC
CASSRSSGGRNEQFF
>TRBV5-5|.|.|TRBJ2-3
TGTGCCAGCAGCTTGGGGGCGGGGCTAGCCCGCACAGATACGCAGTATTTT
CASSLGAGLARTDTQYF
>TRBV28|.|TRBD1|TRBJ2-7
TGTGCCAGCAGTTTCCGGGGACAGGGGAGAATCTCCTACGAGCAGTACTTC
CASSFRGQGRISYEQYF
>TRBV5-1|.|TRBD1|TRBJ1-2
TGCGCCAGCAGCCCAGGGGGCGCGAGGGATGGCTACACCTTC
CASSPGGARDGYTF
>TRBV18|.|TRBD1|TRBJ2-1
TGTGCCAGCTCACCAGAGGCAGGGGGTTTGGGCAATGAGCAGTTCTTC
CASSPEAGGLGNEQFF
>TRBV28|.|TRBD1|TRBJ2-7
TGTGCCAGCAGTTTATTGACAGGGATCTACGAGCAGTACTTC
CASSLLTGIYEQYF
>TRBV29-1|few|.|TRBJ2-7
TGCAGCGTTGTCACACAGGGTTACGAGCAGTACTTC
CSVVTQGYEQYF
>TRBV11-2|.|.|TRBJ2-2
TGTGCCAGCAGCTTAATGTCGGGTTCGGACACCGGGGAGCTGTTTTTT
CASSLMSGSDTGELFF
>TRBV28|.|.|TRBJ1-1
TGTGCCAGCAGTTTAGGACTCTTCGGAACTTTCTTT
CASSLGLFGTFF
>TRBV27|.|TRBD1|TRBJ1-5
TGTGCCAGCAGTCCGATTGGACAGGGGCAAAATCAGCCCCAGCATTTT
CASSPIGQGQNQPQHF
>TRBV9|once|TRBD1|TRBJ1-6
TGTGCCAGCAGCAGCGACAGGGTAAATAATTCACCCCTCCACTTT
CASSSDRVNNSPLHF
>TRBV5-6|.|.|TRBJ2-7
TGTGCCAGCAGCTATAGCGAGTCCTACGAGCAGTACTTC
CASSYSESYEQYF
>TRBV5-4|.|.|TRBJ2-7
TGTGCCAGCAGCTATGTCGGACAGTCGCCCCACGAGCAGTACTTC
CASSYVGQSPHEQYF
>TRBV27|.|.|TRBJ1-6
TGTGCCAGCAGTTCCCCCCGGGGGGGCTATAATTCACCCCTCCACTTT
CASSSPRGGYNSPLHF
>TRBV5-5|.|TRBD1|TRBJ2-7
TGTGCCAGCAGCTTGACAGGGGGCAACTCCTACGAGCAGTACTTC
CASSLTGGNSYEQYF
>TRBV6-5|.|.|TRBJ1-3
TGTGCCAGCACCTCAGGCTCCCTCTCTGGAAACACCATATATTTT
CASTSGSLSGNTIYF
>TRBV14|.|.|TRBJ2-7
TGTGCCAGCAGCCGCGCAGGGCCAAACGAGCAGTACTTC
CASSRAGPNEQYF
>TRBV30|.|.|TRBJ1-1
TGTGCCTGGAGTGTCCGGGGGGCGAGTTGGGCTTTCTTT
CAWSVRGASWAFF
>TRBV28|.|.|TRBJ1-2
TGTGCCAGCAGTCGTACAGGTTCCTATGGCTACACCTTC
CASSRTGSYGYTF
>TRBV28|.|TRBD2|TRBJ2-3
TGTGCCAGCAGACGCCCCCCCCTCAGCGGGGGGAGGGAGGATACGCAGTATTTT
CASRRPPLSGGREDTQYF
>TRBV4-3|.|.|TRBJ1-2
TGCGCCAGCAGCCAAGATCGATTCTTGGGGGCTCCCTATGGCTACACCTTC
CASSQDRFLGAPYGYTF
>TRBV30|.|TRBD1|TRBJ2-7
TGTGCCTGGAGTCGGATAGGGCGACAGGGTTCCGAGCAGTACTTC
CAWSRIGRQGSEQYF
>TRBV7-3|.|TRBD2|TRBJ2-2
TGTGCCAGCAGCTGGCTAGCGGGAGGGCCGGGGTCGAACACCGGGGAGCTGTTTTTT
CASSWLAGGPGSNTGELFF
>TRBV7-3|.|TRBD2|TRBJ2-1
TGTGCCAGCAGATCTCAGGGACTAGCGGGAGGATATGAGCAGTTCTTC
CASRSQGLAGGYEQFF
>TRBV10-2|.|.|TRBJ2-2
TGCGCCAGCAGTGAGTCTCTGGGCCCCGGGGAGCTGTTTTTT
CASSESLGPGELFF
>TRBV7-2|once|.|TRBJ1-2
TGTGCCAGCAGCTCTGTTAGGGGAATGCATGGCTACACCTTC
CASSSVRGMHGYTF
>TRBV21-1|.|.|TRBJ1-5
TGTGCCAGCAGCCCACCCCAGGGTTATCAGCCCCAGCATTTT
CASSPPQGYQPQHF
>TRBV5-1|.|.|TRBJ2-2
TGCGCCAGCAGCTTGTCGGGCACCGAGGGCGGGGAGCTGTTTTTT
CASSLSGTEGGELFF
>TRBV5-1|.|TRBD2|TRBJ2-7
TGCGCCAGCAGCTCTAGCGGGGGGGCCTACGAGCAGTACTTC
CASSSSGGAYEQYF
>TRBV9|.|.|TRBJ2-1
TGTGCCAGCAGCCCCGGAAGGGGCTCCTACAATGAGCAGTTCTTC
CASSPGRGSYNEQFF
>TRBV28|.|TRBD2|TRBJ2-5
TGTGCCAGCAGTCGAGAGGGAGAACCGTTTCGAGCGGGACTCATAGAGACCCAGTACTTC
CASSREGEPFRAGLIETQYF
>TRBV28|.|TRBD2|TRBJ2-3
TGTGCCAGCAGTTTCTTGCGGGGGGCGCGGGGGGCCAACACAGATACGCAGTATTTT
CASSFLRGARGANTDTQYF
>TRBV5-5|.|.|TRBJ2-7
TGTGCCAGCACGGGAGAGACTAGGAGCCCTTACGAGCAGTACTTC
CASTGETRSPYEQYF
>TRBV6-6|.|.|TRBJ2-2
TGTGCCAGCAGACCCTCACCCTATAACACCGGGGAGCTGTTTTTT
CASRPSPYNTGELFF
>TRBV27|.|TRBD2|TRBJ2-3
TGTGCCAGCACTTTGGGCGGGGGGGCAGATACGCAGTATTTT
CASTLGGGADTQYF
>TRBV19|.|TRBD1|TRBJ1-5
TGTGCCAGTAGCGAGGGGGACAGGGATTATAGCAATCAGCCCCAGCATTTT
CASSEGDRDYSNQPQHF